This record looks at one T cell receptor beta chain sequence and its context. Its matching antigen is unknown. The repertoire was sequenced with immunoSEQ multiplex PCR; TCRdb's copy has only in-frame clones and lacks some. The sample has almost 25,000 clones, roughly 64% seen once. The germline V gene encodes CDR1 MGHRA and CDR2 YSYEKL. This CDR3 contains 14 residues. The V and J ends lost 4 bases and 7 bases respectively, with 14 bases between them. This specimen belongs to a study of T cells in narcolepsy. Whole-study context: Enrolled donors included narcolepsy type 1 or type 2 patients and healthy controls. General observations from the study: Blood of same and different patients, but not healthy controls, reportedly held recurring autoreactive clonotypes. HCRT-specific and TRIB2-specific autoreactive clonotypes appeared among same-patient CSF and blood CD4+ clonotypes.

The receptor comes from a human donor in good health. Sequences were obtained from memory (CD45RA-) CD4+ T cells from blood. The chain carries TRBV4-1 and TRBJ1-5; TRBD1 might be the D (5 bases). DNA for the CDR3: TGCGCCAGCAGCCCCGTGGGGGTTAGCCAGCCCCAGCATTTT. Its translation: CASSPVGVSQPQHF.